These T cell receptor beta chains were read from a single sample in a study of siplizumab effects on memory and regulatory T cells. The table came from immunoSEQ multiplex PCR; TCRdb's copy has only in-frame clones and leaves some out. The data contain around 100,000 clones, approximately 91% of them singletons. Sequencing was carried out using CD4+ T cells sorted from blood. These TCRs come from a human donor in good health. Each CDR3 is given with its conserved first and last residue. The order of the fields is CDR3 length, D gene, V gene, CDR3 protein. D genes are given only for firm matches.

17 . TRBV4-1 CASSQGRARGGFGGYTF
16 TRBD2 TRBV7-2 CASSPRPGLANNEQFF
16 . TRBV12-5 CASGLVLGDLTDTQYF
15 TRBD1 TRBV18 CASSLPGQSTDTQYF
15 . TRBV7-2 CASSLPGGSGNTIYF
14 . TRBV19 CASSIPGTQETQYF
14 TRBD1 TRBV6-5 CASRRQGFVYEQYF
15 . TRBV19 CASSGGLTVTTEAFF
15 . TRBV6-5 CASSLSQTVNQPQHF
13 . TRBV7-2 CASSLFQGYEQYF
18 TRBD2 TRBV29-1 CSVEERGGLQSRANVLTF
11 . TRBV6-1 CASSAESGYTF
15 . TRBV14 CASRRFGATNSPLHF
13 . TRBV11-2 CASSLAGQGEAFF
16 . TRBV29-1 CSVVSLTGSSTDTQYF
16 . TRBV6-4 CASSDSSGGQNTEAFF
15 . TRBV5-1 CASSLYREANYGYTF
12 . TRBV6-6 CASSYNTGEQYF
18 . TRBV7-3 CASSSMTGQIGGANVLTF
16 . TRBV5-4 CASSLVIGGQNTEAFF
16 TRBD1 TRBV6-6 CASNLLGQGGTDTQYF
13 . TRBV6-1 CASIFQEFYEQYF
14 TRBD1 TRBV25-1 CASSELWTGGAAFF
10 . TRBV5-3 CARSLDEQYF
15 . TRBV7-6 CASSLGPSTNEKLFF
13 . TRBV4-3 CASSHTYTDTQYF
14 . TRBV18 CASSPTTNNYGYTF
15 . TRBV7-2 CASSPRTGTAYGYTF
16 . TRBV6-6 CASSYGPGRLAGELFF
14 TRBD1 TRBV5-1 CASSLGGAGNTIYF